This T cell receptor beta chain was found in a study of breast tumors, draining lymph nodes, adjacent tissues. Points from the study as a whole: Tumor repertoires ranked between lymph nodes and nontumor tissue in diversity, with V and J gene preferences. Luminal-like breast cancer showed significantly higher tumor–nontumor repertoire similarity than basal-like. Data only fit, rather than demonstrated, lymph node origin of most tumor T cells.

TCRdb called the multiplex PCR reads again in MiXCR, with one record for every CDR3 protein. The sample consists of over 150,000 distinct CDR3 sequences, around a third of them appearing once. V lost 3 bases, J lost 5 bases, and 13 bases lay in between. The CDR3 length is 14 residues. Germline CDR1 reads MNHEY; CDR2 reads SVGAGI. In its sample, this clonotype was seen many times. No antigen is known for it. Axillary draining lymph nodes of breast cancer patients supplied the node samples. The receptor was derived from a female donor with breast cancer. Some clones in this sample may be carry-over from other donors' samples. This rearrangement joins TRBV6-5 to TRBJ1-2, with unresolved D. Sequenced: axillary lymph node tissue. CDR3 loop: CASSYLGQQYGYTF. The CDR3 nucleotides are TGTGCCAGCAGTTATCTCGGGCAGCAATATGGCTACACCTTC.